The T cell receptor beta chain described here comes from a study of sequential checkpoint blockade in melanoma (dated by TCRdb to between 2018 and 2021). Some background on the complete study: Using 1:1 randomization, the trial assigned patients either to first-line nivolumab followed by ipilimumab (arm A) or to ipilimumab followed by nivolumab (arm B). TCRbeta immunosequencing was performed on DNA from over 90 pretreatment melanoma tumor samples. In about 80% of the matched pre- and post-treatment tumor biopsy pairs, both biopsies came from the same lesion. Matched tumor biopsies were taken from some 23 patients before treatment and at week 13, after single-agent nivolumab (arm A) or ipilimumab (arm B). Maintenance nivolumab was given following each of the two trial sequences. Paper-wide results and their limitations: In the nivolumab-first arm (arm A), an association was found between pretreatment tumor TIL clonality and response (P = .04). Clinical benefit was about 30 times more likely to be achieved by patients whose tumor T-cell fraction and clonality increased by week 13. Tumor T-cell fraction and clonality correlated with PD-L1 staining and CD8+ T-cell counts but not with mutational load. Small sample sizes and reduced statistical power limited the analyses of tumor T-cell fraction within each arm. Validation of the response-prediction model combining TCR metrics and mutation burden is needed in larger, independent patient cohorts.

Compared with germline, V lacks 2 bases and J lacks 0 bases; bases without a gene match: 5. CDR1 and CDR2 (MDHEN, SYDVKM) derive from the germline V gene. The CDR3, cysteine through phenylalanine, is 17 amino acids long. The entry retains the CDR3 DNA only, 51 bases that are in frame from base 1. Reading the label with the study, this specimen's treatment or condition is: randomized to nivolumab then ipilimumab (arm A) or the reverse (arm B). Prior DNA-damaging chemotherapy had not been received by any trial patient. CheckMate 064, a randomized, open-label phase II trial of sequential checkpoint blockade, was the source of the samples, all of which came from patients with melanoma. Tumor TCR sequencing used genomic DNA from formalin-fixed paraffin-embedded (FFPE) tissue samples. Remarks on this clone: There is no known antigen for this receptor. Base quality data are lacking; no much larger clone is found one base away.

The immunoSEQ Assay was used to immunosequence TCRbeta CDR3 regions from genomic DNA. Before high-throughput sequencing, the genomic DNA was amplified using bias-controlled multiplex PCR. From the authors' description of their analysis: To quantify the absolute abundance of each unique TCRbeta CDR3 region, the sequences were collapsed and filtered. Clonality, defined as 1 minus Pielou's evenness, was calculated using only productive rearrangements. To compute tumor T-cell fraction, TCRbeta template counts were normalized to usable DNA, with usable DNA estimated from several housekeeping genes. Clones with significantly greater frequencies in on-treatment versus baseline samples were identified using a previously published method. TCRdb took this table from immuneACCESS and kept in-frame rearrangements with V and J called. Such tables lack part of the clones; where checked against another copy, unresolved V genes explain under half of the gap, and the rest is unexplained. Clonal size and the V and J genes are those of that table, whereas D and trimming came from the DNA. In this sample the table shows about 21,000 clones, 27% of which occur a single time. The ten largest clones add up to about 6.6% of the sample.

The sample was tumor tissue (inferred from file names), taken from a patient given nivolumab and ipilimumab in sequence. The TCR comes from a human donor with melanoma. This chain joins TRBV28 to TRBJ2-4; 9 middle bases align to TRBD2. Here is the DNA: TGTGCCAGCAGTTTAACTAGAGCGGGGGGAGCCAAAAACATTCAGTACTTC. Protein translation: CASSLTRAGGAKNIQYF.